These T cell receptor beta chains were read from a single sample in a study of radiotherapy plus CTLA-4 blockade in lung cancer. The method was immunoSEQ multiplex PCR; TCRdb's version includes in-frame clones alone and lacks a portion of them. The sample lists roughly 90,000 clones, around 83% occurring once. The sequences come from peripheral blood, collected from a patient treated with radiotherapy plus ipilimumab. These receptors were taken from a human donor with non-small cell lung cancer that progressed on radiotherapy plus ipilimumab. Each CDR3 is given with its conserved first and last residue. Each record gives: J gene, clone size, D gene, V gene, CDR3 DNA, CDR3 protein. A D gene is named only where the DNA matches it firmly. Size values are once, few and many counts, or a class for expanded clones, and some rows have none.

TRBJ1-4 NA TRBD1 TRBV5-4 TGTGCCAGCAGCTTTACAGGGGTTGGTGAAAAACTGTTTTTT CASSFTGVGEKLFF
TRBJ1-6 NA TRBD1 TRBV28 TGTGCCAGCAATGATTCGGACAGGGTCTCCTATTCACCCCTCCACTTT CASNDSDRVSYSPLHF
TRBJ1-1 NA NA TRBV27 TGTGCCAGCAGTTTACTGCCAAGACGTACTGAAGCTTTCTTT CASSLLPRRTEAFF
TRBJ2-1 NA TRBD2 TRBV5-6 TGTGCCAGCAGCCCGTTATACCGGGAGGGCTATGAGCAGTTCTTC CASSPLYREGYEQFF
TRBJ2-3 NA TRBD1 TRBV6-1 TGTGCCAGGGACCCGGGACAGGGGACCACAGATACGCAGTATTTT CARDPGQGTTDTQYF
TRBJ2-5 NA NA TRBV6-1 TGTGCCAGCAGTGAAGTGAGGGGTTCGGAGACCCAGTACTTC CASSEVRGSETQYF
TRBJ2-6 NA NA TRBV5-6 TGTGCCAGCAGCTTTAGGGGCTCTGGGGCCAACGTCCTGACTTTC CASSFRGSGANVLTF
TRBJ2-7 NA TRBD2 TRBV6-5 TGTGCCAGCAGTTACGGGTCTAGCGGGAGCTACGAGCAGTACTTC CASSYGSSGSYEQYF
TRBJ2-7 NA NA TRBV30 TGTGCCGGCTCGGACGGATCCTACGAGCAGTACTTC CAGSDGSYEQYF
TRBJ1-1 NA NA TRBV19 TGTGCCAGTAGGAAAGCCTGGGGGGGGCCAAGTGAAGCTTTCTTT CASRKAWGGPSEAFF
TRBJ1-2 NA NA TRBV29-1 TGCAGCGACCAGTCCGGACAGCCTCCCTATGGCTACACCTTC CSDQSGQPPYGYTF
TRBJ1-2 few TRBD1 TRBV9 TGTGCCAGCAGCGCCCGGACAGGGAAGGATGGCTACACCTTC CASSARTGKDGYTF
TRBJ2-1 NA TRBD2 TRBV11-2 TGTGCCAGCAGCTTAGGGGGAGGGGTCGGAGAGCAGTTCTTC CASSLGGGVGEQFF
TRBJ2-2 NA NA TRBV5-1 TGCGCCAGCAGCTTGATGGCCTGGGATAACACCGGGGAGCTGTTTTTT CASSLMAWDNTGELFF
TRBJ2-7 NA NA TRBV27 TGTGCCAGCAGCCGGGGGCTAGCCGTCCACGAGCAGTACTTC CASSRGLAVHEQYF
TRBJ1-2 few TRBD1 TRBV5-1 TGCGCCAGCAGCTGGGACAGGGACGGCTACACCTTC CASSWDRDGYTF
TRBJ2-1 NA TRBD1 TRBV2 TGTGCCAGCAGTGCAGGGGGCACATACAATGAGCAGTTCTTC CASSAGGTYNEQFF
TRBJ1-4 NA NA TRBV28 TGTGCCAGCAGTTTTGGCCCGGTTATTAATGAAAAACTGTTTTTT CASSFGPVINEKLFF
TRBJ2-2 many NA TRBV11-2 TGTGCCAGCAGCCCCCGGCAGGGCGGGATCACCGGGGAGCTGTTTTTT CASSPRQGGITGELFF
TRBJ2-3 few NA TRBV2 TGTGCCAGCACGGGACCCCGCAGCACAGATACGCAGTATTTT CASTGPRSTDTQYF
TRBJ1-4 few NA TRBV28 TGTGCCAGCAGTTTGGGACCTAATGAAAAACTGTTTTTT CASSLGPNEKLFF
TRBJ1-1 once NA TRBV18 TGTGCCAGCTCACCGGGGGGGAACACTGAAGCTTTCTTT CASSPGGNTEAFF
TRBJ2-3 NA TRBD2 TRBV7-2 TGTGCCAGCAGCACTAGCGGTTTCACAGATACGCAGTATTTT CASSTSGFTDTQYF
TRBJ1-1 NA NA TRBV28 TGTGCCAGCAGTCCTACAGAGGCCAATGAAGCTTTCTTT CASSPTEANEAFF
TRBJ2-3 NA TRBD2 TRBV27 TGTGCCAGCAGTTTCCGTCCTAGCGGGACGATCACAGATACGCAGTATTTT CASSFRPSGTITDTQYF
TRBJ2-1 NA NA TRBV7-9 TGTGCCAGCACCCAAGGCCCGAGTGAGCAGTTCTTC CASTQGPSEQFF
TRBJ1-1 NA NA TRBV5-1 TGCGCCAGCAGCTTGGACCCCCGGAAGATCACTGAAGCTTTCTTT CASSLDPRKITEAFF
TRBJ1-5 NA NA TRBV21-1 TGTGCCAGCAGCAAAGTCTTGAGGGGACAGGGGGGTAGTCAGCCCCAGCATTTT CASSKVLRGQGGSQPQHF
TRBJ2-6 NA NA TRBV30 TGTGCCTGGAATCAGGGGCATGGGGCCAACGTCCTGACTTTC CAWNQGHGANVLTF
TRBJ1-4 once NA TRBV7-9 TGTGCCAGCAGCCCCGTCGGGGCAACTAATGAAAAACTGTTTTTT CASSPVGATNEKLFF
TRBJ2-5 NA TRBD1 TRBV5-1 TGCGCCAGCAGCGCGACAGGGTTACAGACCCAGTACTTC CASSATGLQTQYF
TRBJ2-3 NA TRBD2 TRBV28 TGTGCCAGCAGTCCATGGGAGGGCCCCATGGATACGCAGTATTTT CASSPWEGPMDTQYF
TRBJ2-3 NA TRBD2 TRBV5-6 TGTGCCAGCAGCTCGACTAGCGGGAGTTTAGATACGCAGTATTTT CASSSTSGSLDTQYF
TRBJ2-4 NA NA TRBV29-1 TGCAGCGTTGGGGGGTCAAATTCCGCCCTTCAGTACTTC CSVGGSNSALQYF
TRBJ1-1 NA NA TRBV19 TGTGCCAGTAAGGGGGAGTGGAACACTGAAGCTTTCTTT CASKGEWNTEAFF
TRBJ2-1 NA TRBD2 TRBV7-8 TGTGCCAGCAGCTTAGCGTTCGTTGCGGGACTAGCGGGAGGGACGAATGAGCAGTTCTTC CASSLAFVAGLAGGTNEQFF
TRBJ1-4 NA NA TRBV9 TGTGCCAGCAGCGTCGCAGGGTCAGAAAAACTGTTTTTT CASSVAGSEKLFF
TRBJ1-2 NA NA TRBV18 TGTGCCAGCTCACCCCCCGGGAGCTCTGGTGGCTACACCTTC CASSPPGSSGGYTF
TRBJ1-5 NA NA TRBV30 TGTGCCTGGAGTGAAGGACCCAATCAGCCCCAGCATTTT CAWSEGPNQPQHF
TRBJ2-5 NA NA TRBV4-1 TGCGCCAGCAGCCAACCCAACGGAGAGGAGACCCAGTACTTC CASSQPNGEETQYF